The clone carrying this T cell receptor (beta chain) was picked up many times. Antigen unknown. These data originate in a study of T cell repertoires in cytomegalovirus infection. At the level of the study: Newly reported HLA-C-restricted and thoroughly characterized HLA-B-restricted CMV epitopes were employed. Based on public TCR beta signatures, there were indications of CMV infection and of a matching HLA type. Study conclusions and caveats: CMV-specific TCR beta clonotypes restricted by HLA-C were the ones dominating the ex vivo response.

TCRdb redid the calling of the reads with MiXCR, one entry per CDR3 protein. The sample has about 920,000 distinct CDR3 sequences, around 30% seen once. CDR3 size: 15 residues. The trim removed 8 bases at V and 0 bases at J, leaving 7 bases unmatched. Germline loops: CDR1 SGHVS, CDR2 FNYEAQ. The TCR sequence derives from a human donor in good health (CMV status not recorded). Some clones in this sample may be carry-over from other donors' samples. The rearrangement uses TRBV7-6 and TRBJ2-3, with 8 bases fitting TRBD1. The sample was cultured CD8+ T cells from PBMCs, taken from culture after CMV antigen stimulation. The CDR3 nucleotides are TGTGCCAGCGGCCAGACAGGGGCTAGCACAGATACGCAGTATTTT. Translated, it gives CASGQTGASTDTQYF.